This T cell receptor beta chain derives from a study of cytomegalovirus exposure and HLA in healthy donors. Amplification used 60 Vbeta primers and 13 Jbeta primers. Libraries were prepared by immunoSEQ multiplex PCR; TCRdb keeps only in-frame clonotypes and omits some of them. The sample shows 100,000 to 150,000 clones, 75% to 85% of them seen only once. Study results and caveats: Highly shared variants forming one cluster were likely a sequencing artifact. Among immune exposure information, only CMV serostatus was available. Earlier findings revealed that most TCR beta V segments proved productive either about 87% or about 30% of the time. Reports described diagnosis of cytomegalovirus status by the classifier as highly specific and sensitive.

Germline V gene lookup returns CDR1 SNHLY and CDR2 FYNNEI. The V gene lost 6 bases and the J gene lost 5 bases, with 15 bases spanning the gap. The CDR3 has 14 amino acids. On this clone: Its antigen is currently unknown.

The rearrangement links TRBV2 to TRBJ2-3, with D perhaps matching TRBD2 (6 bases). This TCR was recovered from a man in his thirties or forties in good health and CMV-seropositive. What was sequenced was PBMCs. As DNA, the CDR3 is TGTGCCAGCAGGAGGTCGGAGGGTCGAGATACGCAGTATTTT. Protein sequence: CASRRSEGRDTQYF.